The 29 T cell receptor beta chains reported below all come from one sample, sequenced in a study of cytomegalovirus exposure and HLA in healthy donors. The PCR employed 60 Vbeta primers together with 13 Jbeta primers. Libraries were prepared by immunoSEQ multiplex PCR; TCRdb keeps only in-frame clonotypes and omits some of them. The table includes around 180,000 clones, about 72% detected once. Material: PBMCs. The source is a girl aged 5 to 17 in good health and CMV-seronegative.

With regard to this clone: Other nucleotide sequences from this sample produce the same CDR3. This chain connects TRBV2 to TRBJ2-5, with 8 bases that match TRBD1. The CDR3 totals 14 residues. CDR1 and CDR2 (germline): SNHLY, FYNNEI. J gave up 2 bases and V 6 bases, and 5 bases lay outside the gene matches. This CDR3 is CASRKRTGQETQYF. The CDR3, as DNA: TGTGCCAGCAGGAAGCGGACAGGGCAAGAGACCCAGTACTTC.

This chain connects TRBV21-1 to TRBJ2-2; the table gives TRBD1 as D, unverified against the DNA. TRBV21-1 is recorded as a pseudogene. The CDR3 totals 14 residues. The CDR3 spells CASSQQGAGGELFF. The CDR3 bases are TGTGCCAGCAGCCAACAGGGGGCGGGCGGGGAGCTGTTTTTT.

The V gene is TRBV10-1, the J gene TRBJ1-1, with TRBD1 matching over 8 bases. Looked up from germline, CDR1 is WNHNN and CDR2 is SYGVQD (reference sequence). The CDR3 is 14 amino acids. Trimming removed 7 bases from V and 3 bases from J; junction bases left unmatched: 7. Written as DNA, the CDR3 is TGCGCCAGCACATCAGGGGGCGCGGACACTGAAGCTTTCTTT. This gives the protein CASTSGGADTEAFF.

V gene TRBV25-1 combines with J gene TRBJ1-2; weak D call: TRBD1 (6 bases). V lost 2 bases and J 4 bases, leaving 17 bases between the germline ends. CDR1 is MGHDK, CDR2 SYGVNS, per germline. The CDR3 extends over 16 amino acids. The DNA for the CDR3 is TGTGCCAGCAGTGAACTGGGGGCGAGGGATATCTATGGCTACACCTTC. Translated, it gives CASSELGARDIYGYTF.

The chain recombines TRBV9 with TRBJ1-2, with 11 bases fitting TRBD1. CDR1 and CDR2 (germline): SGDLS, YYNGEE. There are 14 residues in the CDR3. Losses at the gene ends were 2 bases for V and 10 bases for J; bases not matched to a gene: 7. The CDR3 coding sequence is TGTGCCAGCAGCGTCAAGCCGGACAGGGGGCCCTACACCTTC. Translated: CASSVKPDRGPYTF.

This clone appeared a few times. J is TRBJ1-1 and V is TRBV2; 8 bases line up with TRBD1. This CDR3 spans 14 amino acids. Germline V gene sequence: CDR1 SNHLY, CDR2 FYNNEI. After removal of 5 bases from V and 3 bases from J, the junction contained 5 bases not matched to a gene. The CDR3 nucleotides read TGTGCCAGCAGTTCACGGACAGGGTACACTGAAGCTTTCTTT. Amino acids: CASSSRTGYTEAFF.

This clone was found a few times. This chain joins TRBV6-6 and TRBJ1-2, with D perhaps matching TRBD1 (6 bases). CDR1 MNHNY and CDR2 SVGAGI come from the germline V gene (reference sequence). The CDR3 has 13 residues. Trimming stripped 11 bases from V and 6 bases from J, with 19 bases between. In DNA, the CDR3 is TGTGCCCGTCACGTTACAGGGATCGATGGCTACACCTTC. Protein sequence: CARHVTGIDGYTF.

This chain connects TRBV27 to TRBJ2-5, with 9 bases aligning to TRBD2. Trimming removed 7 bases from V and 2 bases from J; junction bases left unmatched: 2. This CDR3 contains 13 residues. Per germline, CDR1 MNHEY and CDR2 SMNVEV (reference sequence). The CDR3 protein is CASKGLAQETQYF. DNA of the CDR3: TGTGCCAGCAAGGGACTAGCACAAGAGACCCAGTACTTC.

The rearrangement links TRBV25-1 to TRBJ1-1; D gene ambiguous. Germline CDR1 and CDR2: MGHDK and SYGVNS. CDR3 size: 15 residues. V lost 3 bases, J lost 1 base, and 12 bases lay in between. For the CDR3, the DNA is TGTGCCAGCAGTGACTCAAGGCGGAAGAACACTGAAGCTTTCTTT. Its translation: CASSDSRRKNTEAFF.

The CDR3 bases are TGTGCCAGCAGTCGGGGGACAGATACGCAGTATTTT. Translation: CASSRGTDTQYF. The chain employs TRBV14 and TRBJ2-3; D is possibly TRBD2 (6 bases). This CDR3 has 12 residues. Trimming pared 6 bases from V and 3 bases from J, leaving 7 bases between. Germline V CDR1 and CDR2: SGHDN, FVKESK.

The CDR3 spells CASRPQGRHGYTF. The DNA of the CDR3 is TGTGCCAGCAGGCCACAGGGGCGCCATGGCTACACCTTC. This chain uses TRBV28 with TRBJ1-2; TRBD1 agrees at 7 bases. J lost 6 bases, V lost 6 bases, and 7 bases had no gene match. CDR3 length equals 13 residues. Per germline, CDR1 MDHEN and CDR2 SYDVKM.

This clone was observed a few times. The J gene is TRBJ1-1, the V gene TRBV2; D is perhaps TRBD1 (6 bases). The V end was cut by 6 bases, the J end by 9 bases, with 17 bases between. CDR1 is SNHLY, CDR2 FYNNEI, per germline. The CDR3 spans 13 residues. CDR3 residues: CASSSDRPHKAFF. Here the CDR3 DNA reads TGTGCCAGCAGCTCAGACAGGCCACACAAAGCTTTCTTT.

V and J are TRBV19 and TRBJ2-7; TRBD1 aligns across 10 bases. The CDR3 spans 13 residues. Looked up from germline, CDR1 is LNHDA and CDR2 is SQIVND (reference sequence). With V trimmed by 9 bases and J by 6 bases, 8 bases remained unmatched. The CDR3 DNA sequence: TGTGCCAGAGGGACAGGGGATCGCTGCGAGCAGTACTTC. Translation: CARGTGDRCEQYF. Full variable domain (remainder filled in from reference TRBV19 and TRBJ2-7): DGGITQSPKYLFRKEGQNVTLSCEQNLNHDAMYWYRQDPGQGLRLIYYSQIVNDFQKGDIAEGYSVSREKKESFPLTVTSAQKNPTAFYLCARGTGDRCEQYFGPGTRLTVT.

The genes are TRBV10-3 and TRBJ2-2, with unresolved D. The CDR3 contains 14 residues. Per germline, CDR1 ENHRY and CDR2 SYGVKD. V lost 2 bases, J lost 2 bases, and 6 bases lay in between. The CDR3 protein is CAISEGRNTGELFF. CDR3 DNA sequence: TGTGCCATCAGTGAGGGCCGTAACACCGGGGAGCTGTTTTTT.

The V and J genes are TRBV5-1 and TRBJ2-3; weak D call: TRBD2 (7 bases). The CDR3 extends over 13 amino acids. Trimming left V 5 bases short and J 6 bases short, with 13 bases between. Per the germline V gene, CDR1 is SGHRS and CDR2 is YFSETQ. CDR3 in amino acids: CASSWAGADTQYF. The DNA for the CDR3 is TGCGCCAGCAGTTGGGCGGGGGCCGATACGCAGTATTTT.

Here the CDR3 DNA reads TGTGCCAGCAGTGTACAGGGGACTCCGAATCAGCCCCAGCATTTT. Its translation: CASSVQGTPNQPQHF. V gene TRBV2 combines with J gene TRBJ1-5, with TRBD1 matching over 7 bases. V gave up 4 bases and J gave up 4 bases; unmatched junction bases: 7. Germline-derived CDR1 and CDR2 are SNHLY and FYNNEI. The CDR3 runs 15 residues.

V gene TRBV19 combines with J gene TRBJ1-5; 9 bases fit TRBD1. Looked up from germline, CDR1 is LNHDA and CDR2 is SQIVND (reference sequence). Unmatched junction bases numbered 11, after V lost 8 bases and J lost 3 bases. This CDR3 has 16 amino acids. CDR3: CASGGTGLGPNQPQHF. DNA for the CDR3: TGTGCCAGTGGCGGGACAGGGCTCGGACCCAATCAGCCCCAGCATTTT.

J is TRBJ1-5 and V is TRBV7-6, with D tentatively TRBD1 (5 bases). CDR1 is SGHVS and CDR2 is FNYEAQ in the germline V gene. The CDR3 is 18 amino acids. Trimming took 2 bases from V and 0 from J, leaving 17 bases between them. In nucleotides, the CDR3 is TGTGCCAGCAGCTTAAGGGCAGCAGGGCTATATAGCAATCAGCCCCAGCATTTT. Translated, it gives CASSLRAAGLYSNQPQHF.

This chain links TRBV15 with TRBJ1-6; 7 nucleotides align to TRBD1. Looked up from germline, CDR1 is LNHNV and CDR2 is YYDKDF (reference sequence). V lost 4 bases and J lost 8; bases outside the gene matches: 2. This CDR3 contains 13 residues. The CDR3 bases are TGTGCCACCAGCATTGGGACAGATTCACCCCTCCACTTT. It codes for CATSIGTDSPLHF.

This clone was counted a few times. This chain links TRBV25-1 with TRBJ1-1; no definite D call. Germline V gene data show CDR1 as MGHDK and CDR2 as SYGVNS. Trimming cost V 3 bases and J 3 bases, with 14 bases left between them. The CDR3 extends over 15 amino acids. The CDR3 sequence is CASSESGSVYTEAFF. The CDR3 DNA is TGTGCCAGCAGTGAGAGCGGGTCCGTGTACACTGAAGCTTTCTTT.

This chain links TRBV2 with TRBJ2-7, with D perhaps matching TRBD1 (5 bases). Germline V lookup: CDR1 SNHLY, CDR2 FYNNEI. The V end was cut by 0 bases, the J end by 2 bases, with 14 bases between. This CDR3 region has 16 residues. In nucleotides, the CDR3 is TGTGCCAGCAGTGAAGCGCTTACAGGAAAAACCTACGAGCAGTACTTC. This gives the protein CASSEALTGKTYEQYF.

This chain connects TRBV13 to TRBJ2-3, with 12 bases fitting TRBD2. Germline-derived CDR1 and CDR2 are PRHDT and FYEKMQ (reference sequence). Trimming cost V 5 bases and J 6 bases; bases outside gene matches: 12. The CDR3 covers 17 residues. The CDR3 bases are TGTGCCAGCAGCCCTACGACTAGCGGGGGCCTACGGGATACGCAGTATTTT. It specifies CASSPTTSGGLRDTQYF.

The rearrangement joins TRBV7-3 to TRBJ2-3; maybe TRBD2 (6 bases). Trimming removed 4 bases from V and 5 bases from J, with 16 bases in between. This CDR3 is 15 amino acids long. Germline lookup yields CDR1 SGHTA and CDR2 FQGTGA. CDR3 sequence: CASSYISGSRDTQYF. CDR3 bases: TGTGCCAGCAGCTATATCTCCGGGAGCCGAGATACGCAGTATTTT.

V and J are TRBV6-6 and TRBJ2-3; 7 nucleotides align to TRBD2. Germline trimming cut 8 bases from V and 7 bases from J; bases unmatched to any gene: 9. Germline assignment: CDR1 MNHNY and CDR2 SVGAGI (reference sequence). The CDR3 loop spans 13 amino acids. The CDR3 coding sequence is TGTGCCAGCTTGAAGCGGGGCACGTATACGCAGTATTTT. Residues: CASLKRGTYTQYF.

V is TRBV19 and J is TRBJ2-2; D call uncertain. The CDR3 loop spans 14 amino acids. V lost 4 bases and J 5 bases, leaving 11 bases between the germline ends. The germline V gene has CDR1 LNHDA and CDR2 SQIVND (reference sequence). The CDR3 DNA sequence: TGTGCCAGTAGTAGCCAAACAGATACCGGGGAGCTGTTTTTT. Translating gives CASSSQTDTGELFF.

The chain couples TRBV19 to TRBJ1-5; TRBD1 agrees at 9 bases. Trimming removed 3 bases from V and 5 bases from J; junction bases left unmatched: 5. Germline V gene data show CDR1 as LNHDA and CDR2 as SQIVND (reference sequence). This CDR3 is 15 amino acids long. The CDR3 sequence is CASSIPGQGHQPQHF. For the CDR3, the DNA is TGTGCCAGTAGTATCCCGGGACAGGGCCATCAGCCCCAGCATTTT.

The chain has TRBV7-9 and TRBJ2-1; a weak D match, TRBD2 (6 bases). Germline values: CDR1 SEHNR, CDR2 FQNEAQ (reference sequence). Deletions cut 1 base from V and 7 bases from J, with 11 bases between. This CDR3 region has 14 residues. CDR3 DNA: TGTGCCAGCAGCTTAGGCGGGATGGGTAATGAGCAGTTCTTC. This encodes CASSLGGMGNEQFF.

This chain links TRBV19 with TRBJ1-6, with TRBD1 identical over 12 bases. The length of the CDR3 is 18 residues. The germline gives CDR1 LNHDA, CDR2 SQIVND (reference sequence). V was pared by 5 bases and J by 5 bases, with 10 bases of the junction left unmatched. The CDR3 sequence: CASSAQGTGGANNSPLHF. In nucleotides, the CDR3 is TGTGCCAGTAGTGCCCAAGGGACAGGGGGCGCGAATAATTCACCCCTCCACTTT. Complete variable domain (other parts from reference TRBV19 and TRBJ1-6): DGGITQSPKYLFRKEGQNVTLSCEQNLNHDAMYWYRQDPGQGLRLIYYSQIVNDFQKGDIAEGYSVSREKKESFPLTVTSAQKNPTAFYLCASSAQGTGGANNSPLHFGNGTRLTVT.

The chain employs TRBV27 and TRBJ2-3; D remains unclear. Trimming pared 3 bases from V and 3 bases from J, leaving 4 bases between. Germline CDR1 is MNHEY and CDR2 is SMNVEV (reference sequence). This CDR3 has 12 amino acids. This CDR3 reads CASSFSTDTQYF. The CDR3 coding sequence is TGTGCCAGCAGTTTTTCTACAGATACGCAGTATTTT.